A single sample gave rise to the 26 T cell receptor beta chains below, sequenced in a study of OX40 agonist ivuxolimab in advanced cancers. Using immunoSEQ multiplex PCR, the repertoire was profiled, and TCRdb retains in-frame clones only, with some absent. The sample includes about 44,000 clones, 80% of them seen just once. Sequences were derived from CD4+ or CD8+ T cells sorted from blood, sampled in a trial of the OX40 agonist ivuxolimab. These receptors all come from an adult with an advanced solid tumor such as melanoma, head and neck, liver or kidney cancer.

The chain recombines TRBV23-1 with TRBJ1-5, with D perhaps matching TRBD1 (5 bases). TRBV23-1 is an open reading frame whose function is uncertain. The CDR3 totals 15 residues. Trimming took 0 bases from V and 7 from J, leaving 13 bases between them. In DNA, the CDR3 is TGCGCCAGCAGTCAATCAAGCGGGGGTTGCCAGCCCCAGCATTTT. This gives the protein CASSQSSGGCQPQHF.

V and J are TRBV6-5 and TRBJ1-1, with D possibly matching TRBD1 (5 bases). The CDR3 is 14 amino acids. Trimming took off 6 bases at V and 1 base at J, with 12 bases between the two ends. Germline CDR1 is MNHEY and CDR2 is SVGAGI. The CDR3 DNA is TGTGCCAGCAGGGCAGGGTGGGCGAACACTGAAGCTTTCTTT. Protein sequence: CASRAGWANTEAFF.

The chain recombines TRBV11-2 with TRBJ2-5, with 7 positions matching TRBD1. The V segment lost 5 bases and the J segment 4 bases; nucleotides outside the gene matches: 13. This CDR3 comprises 16 residues. The germline gives CDR1 SGHAT, CDR2 FQNNGV. DNA for the CDR3: TGTGCCAGCAGCCCAAAAAATGAGACAGGGCGAGAGACCCAGTACTTC. Its protein product is CASSPKNETGRETQYF.

This clone was seen just once. The chain combines TRBV5-5 with TRBJ1-5; unclear D gene. The length of the CDR3 is 15 residues. The V end was cut by 4 bases, the J end by 0 bases, with 11 bases between. Per germline, CDR1 SGHKS and CDR2 YYEKEE (reference sequence). The CDR3 DNA sequence: TGTGCCAGCAGCCTGACGGGTTATAGCAATCAGCCCCAGCATTTT. Protein sequence: CASSLTGYSNQPQHF.

This clone turned up a few times. The chain employs TRBV5-1 and TRBJ2-7; no clear D gene. This CDR3 spans 15 amino acids. Per germline, CDR1 SGHRS and CDR2 YFSETQ. The ends were cut back, 0 bases at V and 2 bases at J, with 12 bases in the middle. This CDR3 is CASSLDVAYTYEQYF. The CDR3 DNA sequence: TGCGCCAGCAGCTTGGATGTGGCATATACCTACGAGCAGTACTTC.

The chain couples TRBV7-2 to TRBJ2-3; 12 positions match TRBD2. J lost 1 base, V lost 4 bases, and 6 bases had no gene match. The CDR3 runs to 17 residues. Per germline, CDR1 SGHTA and CDR2 FQGNSA. The CDR3 DNA sequence: TGTGCCAGCAGCTCGAGGACTAGCGGGGTTGGCACAGATACGCAGTATTTT. Translated: CASSSRTSGVGTDTQYF.

J is TRBJ2-5 and V is TRBV30; TRBD2 agrees at 8 bases. The J segment lost 3 bases and the V segment lost 4 bases, leaving 10 bases of the junction unmatched. Germline V gene sequence: CDR1 GTSNPN, CDR2 SVGIG (reference sequence). The CDR3 extends over 15 amino acids. This CDR3 reads CAWKEERGNEETQYF. Here the CDR3 DNA reads TGTGCCTGGAAGGAAGAGCGGGGGAACGAAGAGACCCAGTACTTC.

This clone has a handful of counts. This chain connects TRBV28 to TRBJ2-7; TRBD1 agrees at 7 bases. V was pared by 2 bases and J by 7 bases, with 5 bases of the junction left unmatched. CDR3 length equals 13 residues. Germline V gives CDR1 MDHEN, CDR2 SYDVKM. The CDR3 bases are TGTGCCAGCAGTTTACTTACAGGGGAAGAGCAGTACTTC. Translating gives CASSLLTGEEQYF.

Details on this clone: One end of the junction varies from germline; a read error may be responsible. V gene TRBV18 combines with J gene TRBJ1-2; 9 bases align to TRBD1. The germline V gene encodes CDR1 KGHSH and CDR2 LQKENI. This CDR3 comprises 14 residues. CDR3 sequence: CASSPQGADYGYTF. DNA of the CDR3: TGTGCCAGCTCTCCACAGGGGGCGGACTATGGCTACACCTTC.

The chain recombines TRBV5-6 with TRBJ2-1; 8 bases line up with TRBD1. Losses at the gene ends were 4 bases for V and 6 bases for J; bases not matched to a gene: 9. The germline CDR1 and CDR2 sequences are SGHDT and YYEEEE. The CDR3 is made up of 15 amino acids. Here the CDR3 DNA reads TGTGCCAGCAGCGTACAGGGGGTAGGGGGCAATGAGCAGTTCTTC. It yields the protein CASSVQGVGGNEQFF.

This clone was observed once. The rearrangement links TRBV19 to TRBJ2-3; 7 bases are shared with TRBD2. The V and J ends lost 1 base and 4 bases, in that order; junction bases with no gene match: 11. Germline CDR1 LNHDA, CDR2 SQIVND (reference sequence). This CDR3 is built from 17 residues. CDR3: CASSIGGLRTKADTQYF. CDR3 nucleotides: TGTGCCAGTAGTATAGGGGGACTACGTACTAAGGCAGATACGCAGTATTTT.

This chain connects TRBV28 to TRBJ1-1; no definite D call. The CDR3 length is 12 residues. Trimming removed 6 bases from V and 3 bases from J, with 8 bases in between. The V gene's germline CDR1 is MDHEN and CDR2 SYDVKM. CDR3 loop: CASRVQYTEAFF. The CDR3, as DNA: TGTGCCAGCAGGGTACAATACACTGAAGCTTTCTTT.

This CDR3 reads CASSRLASSTDTQYF. The CDR3 region has the DNA TGTGCCAGCAGCCGACTAGCGTCTAGCACAGATACGCAGTATTTT. The chain uses TRBV7-2 and TRBJ2-3, with 8 bases lining up with TRBD2. In germline, CDR1 is SGHTA, CDR2 FQGNSA. Losses at the gene ends were 5 bases for V and 0 bases for J; bases not matched to a gene: 4. The CDR3 covers 15 residues.

The J gene is TRBJ2-3, the V gene TRBV28; TRBD2 matches at 9 bases. The CDR3 is 17 amino acids. V gave up 2 bases and J gave up 1 base; unmatched junction bases: 7. Germline V gene data show CDR1 as MDHEN and CDR2 as SYDVKM. CDR3 in amino acids: CASSLRGGRGGTDTQYF. Here the CDR3 DNA reads TGTGCCAGCAGTTTAAGGGGCGGGAGGGGAGGCACAGATACGCAGTATTTT.

The V call is TRBV6-1, the J call TRBJ2-5; 8 bases agree with TRBD2. There are 15 residues in the CDR3. V gave up 1 base and J gave up 4 bases; unmatched junction bases: 5. Germline V gives CDR1 MNHNS, CDR2 SASEGT. The CDR3 nucleotides are TGTGCCAGCAGTGAAGAGGGACTAGTTCGAGAGACCCAGTACTTC. It encodes CASSEEGLVRETQYF.

The rearrangement joins TRBV20-1 to TRBJ2-7; the D is unclear. CDR3 length equals 11 residues. V was shortened by 4 bases and J by 3 bases, with 7 bases between the two germline ends. From germline, CDR1 is DFQATT and CDR2 SNEGSKA (reference sequence). CDR3: CSAIINYEQYF. The CDR3 nucleotides read TGCAGTGCTATAATTAACTACGAGCAGTACTTC.

This sequence joins TRBV28 and TRBJ1-1; D call uncertain. Germline V gives CDR1 MDHEN, CDR2 SYDVKM. Trimming took off 4 bases at V and 1 base at J, with 7 bases between the two ends. This CDR3 comprises 13 residues. CDR3 DNA: TGTGCCAGCAGTTATCGATCGAACACTGAAGCTTTCTTT. Its translation: CASSYRSNTEAFF. Complete variable domain (other parts from reference TRBV28 and TRBJ1-1): DVKVTQSSRYLVKRTGEKVFLECVQDMDHENMFWYRQDPGLGLRLIYFSYDVKMKEKGDIPEGYSVSREKKERFSLILESASTNQTSMYLCASSYRSNTEAFFGQGTRLTVV.

The chain uses TRBV28 and TRBJ1-2; D unresolved. The V end was cut by 2 bases, the J end by 4 bases, with 11 bases between. The CDR3 totals 14 residues. Looked up from germline, CDR1 is MDHEN and CDR2 is SYDVKM. CDR3 residues: CASSLRTALYGYTF. Written as DNA, the CDR3 is TGTGCCAGCAGTTTAAGAACAGCCCTCTATGGCTACACCTTC.

The chain joins TRBV11-3 to TRBJ2-3; 8 bases agree with TRBD1. V lost 0 bases and J lost 4; bases outside the gene matches: 3. The CDR3 sequence is 15 residues long. Germline values: CDR1 SGHNT, CDR2 YENEEA. DNA for the CDR3: TGTGCCAGCAGCTTAGATGGACAGGGTGCAGATACGCAGTATTTT. It translates to CASSLDGQGADTQYF.

This CDR3 reads CASSLWEQPQHF. The CDR3 bases are TGTGCCAGCAGCTTATGGGAACAGCCCCAGCATTTT. The chain is built from TRBV7-2 and TRBJ1-5; no firm D call. This CDR3 region has 12 residues. The germline gives CDR1 SGHTA, CDR2 FQGNSA. V was cut by 2 bases and J by 7 bases, with 6 bases left in between.

The chain recombines TRBV10-3 with TRBJ2-7; D might be TRBD2 (5 bases). V was pared by 3 bases and J by 3 bases, with 6 bases between. The CDR3 has 12 amino acids. Germline CDR1 reads ENHRY; CDR2 reads SYGVKD. CDR3 region: CAISEGLYEQYF. In DNA form, the CDR3 reads TGTGCCATCAGTGAAGGACTCTACGAGCAGTACTTC.

The J gene is TRBJ2-3, the V gene TRBV5-1, with 8 bases matching TRBD2. Trimming at V came to 4 bases and at J to 1 base, leaving 5 bases not matched to a gene. This CDR3 contains 15 residues. Germline V gene data show CDR1 as SGHRS and CDR2 as YFSETQ. The CDR3 nucleotides are TGCGCCAGCAGCGATCAAGCGGGAGGCACAGATACGCAGTATTTT. It codes for CASSDQAGGTDTQYF.

The rearrangement links TRBV29-1 to TRBJ1-1, with 7 bases fitting TRBD1. The CDR3 has 11 amino acids. Germline V lookup: CDR1 SQVTM, CDR2 ANQGSEA. After removal of 4 bases from V and 8 bases from J, the junction contained 4 bases not matched to a gene. CDR3 nucleotide sequence: TGCAGCGTTGGGGTGACAGGGGAAGCTTTCTTT. This gives the protein CSVGVTGEAFF.

The chain couples TRBV10-1 to TRBJ1-1; tentative D call: TRBD1 (6 bases). The CDR3 has 13 amino acids. V lost 5 bases, J lost 3 bases, and 10 bases lay in between. CDR1 is WNHNN and CDR2 is SYGVQD in the germline V gene (reference sequence). The CDR3 reads CASSQGGDTEAFF. The DNA of the CDR3 is TGCGCCAGCAGTCAAGGGGGGGACACTGAAGCTTTCTTT.

This chain uses TRBV7-2 with TRBJ1-5; D remains unclear. The germline gives CDR1 SGHTA, CDR2 FQGNSA. The ends were cut back, 1 base at V and 0 bases at J, with 7 bases in the middle. This CDR3 spans 15 amino acids. This chain's CDR3 is CASSLGSYSNQPQHF. Here the CDR3 DNA reads TGTGCCAGCAGCTTAGGCAGCTATAGCAATCAGCCCCAGCATTTT.

The gene calls are TRBV5-4 and TRBJ2-5; the D gene is possibly TRBD2 (6 bases). The J call may not be correct, given that the DNA end is closer to TRBJ2-7. Germline lookup yields CDR1 SGHNT and CDR2 YYREEE (reference sequence). This CDR3 spans 14 amino acids. The CDR3 is CASSELTGEDEQYF. The CDR3 DNA reads as TGTGCCAGCAGTGAACTCACCGGGGAGGACGAGCAGTACTTC.